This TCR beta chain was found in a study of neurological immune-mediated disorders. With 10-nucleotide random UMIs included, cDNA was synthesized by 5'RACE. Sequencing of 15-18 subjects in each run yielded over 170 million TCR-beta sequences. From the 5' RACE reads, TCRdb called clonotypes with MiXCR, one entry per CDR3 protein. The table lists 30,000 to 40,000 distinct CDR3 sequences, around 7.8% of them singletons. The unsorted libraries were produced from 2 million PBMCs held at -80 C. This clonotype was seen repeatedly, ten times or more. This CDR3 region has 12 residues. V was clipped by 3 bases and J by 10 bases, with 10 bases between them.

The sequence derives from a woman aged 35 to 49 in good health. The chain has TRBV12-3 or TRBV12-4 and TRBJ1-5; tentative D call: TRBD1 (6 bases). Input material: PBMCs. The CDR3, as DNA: TGTGCCAGCAGTTTGCCAGGGGCCCCCCAGCATTTT. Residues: CASSLPGAPQHF.